A single count supports the clone carrying this T cell receptor (beta chain). Its antigen remains unknown. The sequenced template was cDNA made from the entire isolated RNA. Profiling relied on immunoSEQ multiplex PCR, and the TCRdb table lists in-frame clones only, not all of them. The data contain 140,000 to 150,000 clones, 40% to 60% of them singletons. This sample was included in a study of beta chain features in type 1 diabetes. About the study: Sorted cells numbering some 110 million were examined across all samples. Study-wide points: An over-representation of cells with high TCR expression could result from cDNA sequencing. PCR, the amplification step, might favor shorter templates, equally in patients and controls.

V was clipped by 4 bases and J by 0 bases, with 9 bases between them. This CDR3 has 14 residues. Germline CDR1 reads LGHNA; CDR2 reads YSLEER. Input material: Tregs from blood. The TCR comes from a man younger than 35 in good health. The V call is TRBV4-3, the J call TRBJ1-1; weak D call: TRBD1 (6 bases). The CDR3 DNA follows: TGCGCCAGCAGCCGACAGGCCATGAACACTGAAGCTTTCTTT. It encodes CASSRQAMNTEAFF.